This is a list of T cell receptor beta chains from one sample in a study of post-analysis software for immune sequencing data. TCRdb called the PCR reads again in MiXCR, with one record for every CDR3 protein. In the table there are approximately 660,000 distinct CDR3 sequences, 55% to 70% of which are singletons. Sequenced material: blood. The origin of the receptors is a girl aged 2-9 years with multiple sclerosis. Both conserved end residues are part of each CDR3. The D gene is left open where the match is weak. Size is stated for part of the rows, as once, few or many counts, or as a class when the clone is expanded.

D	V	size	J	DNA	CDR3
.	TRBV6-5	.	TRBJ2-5	TGTGCCAGCAGTTACTCGATGGCAGAGACCCAGTACTTC	CASSYSMAETQYF
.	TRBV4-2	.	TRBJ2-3	TGTGCCAGCAGCCAAGATCCAGGGCCGGAAGATACGCAGTATTTT	CASSQDPGPEDTQYF
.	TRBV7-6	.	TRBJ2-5	TGTGCCAGCAGCCCCAAGTATTCGGGGGCCCAAGAGACCCAGTACTTC	CASSPKYSGAQETQYF
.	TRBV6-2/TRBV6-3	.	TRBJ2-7	TGTGCCAGCAGACAAGGGTTGGGCGGCGAGCAGTACTTC	CASRQGLGGEQYF
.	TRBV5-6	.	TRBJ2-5	TGTGCCAGCAGCTTGGAGGGACCGGGACAGACCCAGTACTTC	CASSLEGPGQTQYF
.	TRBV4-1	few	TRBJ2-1	TGCGCCAGCTCCCCCGGAGACAAACAGTTCTTC	CASSPGDKQFF
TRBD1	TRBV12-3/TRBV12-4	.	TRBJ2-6	TGTGCCAGCGACAGGGCAACGAGCTCTGGGGCCAACGTCCTGACTTTC	CASDRATSSGANVLTF
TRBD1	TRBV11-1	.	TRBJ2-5	TGTGCCAGCAGCTCAACCATTCCAGGGGGCGCAGCAGGGCGGTTCCAAGAGACCCAGTACTTC	CASSSTIPGGAAGRFQETQYF
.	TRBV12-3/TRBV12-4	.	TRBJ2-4	TGTGCCAGCCGGACCGGGGTGGGGGCCAAAAACATTCAGTACTTC	CASRTGVGAKNIQYF
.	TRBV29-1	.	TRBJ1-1	TGCAGCGTCCAACCGGAGCTAATCACTGAAGCTTTCTTT	CSVQPELITEAFF
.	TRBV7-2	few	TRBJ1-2	TGTGCCAGCAGCCCCTTAGAACCTGGCTACACCTTC	CASSPLEPGYTF
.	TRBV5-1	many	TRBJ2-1	TGCGCCAGCAGCTTGGGTCAGGGAAACAATGAGCAGTTCTTC	CASSLGQGNNEQFF
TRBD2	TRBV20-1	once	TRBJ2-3	TGCAGTGCTAGAGAGGAAGCGGGGGTAAGCACAGATACGCAGTATTTT	CSAREEAGVSTDTQYF
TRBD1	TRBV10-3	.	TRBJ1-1	TGTGCCATCAGCCTGGGACAGGCTAACACTGAAGCTTTCTTT	CAISLGQANTEAFF
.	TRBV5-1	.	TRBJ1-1	TGCGCCAGCAGCTTGGGGGGTCTCGCTGAAGCTTTCTTT	CASSLGGLAEAFF
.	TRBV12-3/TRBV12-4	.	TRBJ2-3	TGTGCCAGCAGACAAAACGTCGGACGAATCGAACCCGCAGATACGCAGTATTTT	CASRQNVGRIEPADTQYF
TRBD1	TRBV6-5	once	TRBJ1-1	TGTGCCAGCAGTTACTCCTTCCAGGGGGCATCTGAAGCTTTCTTT	CASSYSFQGASEAFF
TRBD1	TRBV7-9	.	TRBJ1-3	TGTGCCAGCAGCGGCCGACAGGGGTCCGTACCCAACACCATATATTTT	CASSGRQGSVPNTIYF
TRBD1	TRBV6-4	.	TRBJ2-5	TGTGCCAGCAGACCCACAGGGGCCTACCAAGAGACCCAGTACTTC	CASRPTGAYQETQYF
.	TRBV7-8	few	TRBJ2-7	TGTGCCAGCAGCTTGCCTCGTCGCGAGCAGTACTTC	CASSLPRREQYF
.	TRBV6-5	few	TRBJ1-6	TGTGCCAGCAGCGGGACGGCTTATAATTCACCCCTCCACTTT	CASSGTAYNSPLHF
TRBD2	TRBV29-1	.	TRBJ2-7	TGCAGCGCTACTGAGGGAGGGGATCCCTACTACGAGCAGTACTTC	CSATEGGDPYYEQYF
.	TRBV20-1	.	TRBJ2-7	TGCAGTGCTAGACGGGCGGATACCTACGAGCAGTACTTC	CSARRADTYEQYF
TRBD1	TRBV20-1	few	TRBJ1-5	TGCAGTGCTGGGACAGGTTATAGCAATCAGCCCCAGCATTTT	CSAGTGYSNQPQHF
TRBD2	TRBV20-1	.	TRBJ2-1	TGCAGTGCTAGCGGGACTAGCGGGAGCAACAATGAGCAGTTCTTC	CSASGTSGSNNEQFF
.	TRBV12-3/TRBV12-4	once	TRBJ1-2	TGTGCCAGCCAAAGGTCCTATGGCTACACCTTC	CASQRSYGYTF
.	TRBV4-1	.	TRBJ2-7	TGCGCCAGCAGTCAAGACAGGTCCCCGGCCTACGAGCAGTACTTC	CASSQDRSPAYEQYF
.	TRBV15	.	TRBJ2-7	TGTGCCACCAGCAGAGATCTGACGCGGGAAGGCCCCTACGAGCAGTACTTC	CATSRDLTREGPYEQYF
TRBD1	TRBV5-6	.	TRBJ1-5	TGTGCCAGCAGCCCCGGCGGTAGGGGGCTTCAGCCCCAGCATTTT	CASSPGGRGLQPQHF
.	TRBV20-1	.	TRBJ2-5	TGCAGTGCTAGCGGTGTGCAAGAGACCCAGTACTTC	CSASGVQETQYF
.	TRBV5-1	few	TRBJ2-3	TGCGCCAGCGGTGGTTTTGGCTTAGATACGCAGTATTTT	CASGGFGLDTQYF
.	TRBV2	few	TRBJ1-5	TGTGCCAGCAGTGGTATCGTTAGCAATCAGCCCCAGCATTTT	CASSGIVSNQPQHF
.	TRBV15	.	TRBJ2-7	TGTGCCACCAGCGGGGGGACGGGATACGAGCAGTACTTC	CATSGGTGYEQYF
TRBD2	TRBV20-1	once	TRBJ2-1	TGCAGTGCTACGACTAGCGCCTACAATGAGCAGTTCTTC	CSATTSAYNEQFF
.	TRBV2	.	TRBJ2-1	TGTGCCAGCACCGCTCCCAATAATGAGCAGTTCTTC	CASTAPNNEQFF
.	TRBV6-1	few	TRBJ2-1	TGTGCCAGCAGGGCTGGGGAGCAGTTCTTC	CASRAGEQFF
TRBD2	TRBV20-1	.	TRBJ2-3	TGCAGTGCGGAGGTCCCTAGCGGGGGACTATCTGTAGCAGATACGCAGTATTTT	CSAEVPSGGLSVADTQYF
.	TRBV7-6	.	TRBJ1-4	TGTGCCAGCAGCAACGACAGGAGAAAACTGTTTTTT	CASSNDRRKLFF
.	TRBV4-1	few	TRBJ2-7	TGCGCCAGCAGCCAAGCGGGGGGACAGCCCTCCTACGAGCAGTACTTC	CASSQAGGQPSYEQYF
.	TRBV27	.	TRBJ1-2	TGTGCCAGCAGTTCTCAGGAGGCGGCCGGCTACACCTTC	CASSSQEAAGYTF
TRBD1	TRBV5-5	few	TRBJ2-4	TGTGCCAGCAGCTGGCAACAGGGGGAGGACATTCAGTACTTC	CASSWQQGEDIQYF
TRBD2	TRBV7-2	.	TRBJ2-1	TGTGCCAGCAGCTACCGGACTAGCGGAAATGAGCAGTTCTTC	CASSYRTSGNEQFF
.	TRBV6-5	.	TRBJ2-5	TGTGCCAGCAGTTACGGGCAGCCAACAAAACAAGAGACCCAGTACTTC	CASSYGQPTKQETQYF
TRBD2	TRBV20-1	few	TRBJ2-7	TGCAGTGCTAGGCCTAGCGGGCCCTACGAGCAGTACTTC	CSARPSGPYEQYF
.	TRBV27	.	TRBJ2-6	TGTGCCAGCACCGCACACAGCGCCGACTCTGGGGCCAACGTCCTGACTTTC	CASTAHSADSGANVLTF
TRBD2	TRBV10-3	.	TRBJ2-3	TGTGCCATCAGTGGACTAGCGGGAGGGCCCCGGACAGATACGCAGTATTTT	CAISGLAGGPRTDTQYF
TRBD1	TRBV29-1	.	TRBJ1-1	TGCAGCGTTACTGAGACAGGGGGCACTGAAGCTTTCTTT	CSVTETGGTEAFF
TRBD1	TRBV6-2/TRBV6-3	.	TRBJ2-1	TGTGCCAGCAGCCCACAGGGGAGACCCTACAATGAGCAGTTCTTC	CASSPQGRPYNEQFF
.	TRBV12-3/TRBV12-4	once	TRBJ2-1	TGTGCCAGCAGTCAACCTTCTCGAAATGAGCAGTTCTTC	CASSQPSRNEQFF
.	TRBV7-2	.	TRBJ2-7	TGTGCCAGCGGCAACAGGGAGATAAACTCCTACGAGCAGTACTTC	CASGNREINSYEQYF